This entry lists 25 T cell receptor beta chains sequenced from one sample in a study of shared clonotypes between healthy human individuals. TCRdb keeps only in-frame clones here, not all; method: immunoSEQ multiplex PCR. The repertoire holds about a million clones, with about 80% as singletons. Sequencing was performed on memory CD4+ T cells sorted from blood. The subset: CD45RA-negative fraction. The source is a man between 18 and 29 years old in good health.

The chain combines TRBV30 with TRBJ1-2; D possibly corresponds to TRBD1 (6 bases). The V end lost 3 bases, the J end lost 8 bases, and 13 bases lay between the germline ends. Germline V gene lookup returns CDR1 GTSNPN and CDR2 SVGIG (reference sequence). The CDR3 is made up of 12 amino acids. CDR3 sequence (DNA): TGTGCCTGGAGACCGACAGGTCACGGCTACACCTTC. Translation: CAWRPTGHGYTF.

Only one count was recorded for this clone. The J gene is TRBJ2-1, the V gene TRBV6-5; 7 positions match TRBD1. J lost 4 bases, V lost 5 bases, and 8 bases had no gene match. CDR1 MNHEY and CDR2 SVGAGI come from the germline V gene. The CDR3 sequence is 15 residues long. In DNA form, the CDR3 reads TGTGCCAGCAGTCCGACAGGGAAGCATTACAATGAGCAGTTCTTC. This translates into CASSPTGKHYNEQFF.

The rearrangement joins TRBV6-5 to TRBJ2-1; 12 bases align to TRBD2. This CDR3 has 14 amino acids. The J segment lost 10 bases and the V segment lost 6 bases, leaving 7 bases of the junction unmatched. CDR1 is MNHEY, CDR2 SVGAGI, per germline. CDR3 DNA sequence: TGTGCCAGCAGAAGACTAGCGGGAGCTGGGGAGCAGTTCTTC. Translation: CASRRLAGAGEQFF.

V usage is TRBV11-2 and J usage is TRBJ1-5; 7 nucleotides agree with TRBD1. Germline lookup yields CDR1 SGHAT and CDR2 FQNNGV. This CDR3 has 15 amino acids. V was pared by 4 bases and J by 4 bases, with 7 bases of the junction left unmatched. The CDR3 sequence: CASSYGTVKNQPQHF. CDR3 bases: TGTGCCAGCAGCTACGGGACAGTAAAAAATCAGCCCCAGCATTTT.

Only a few counts were recorded for this clone. The chain employs TRBV4-1 and TRBJ1-1; no clear D gene. CDR1 and CDR2 from the germline V gene are MGHRA and YSYEKL. The V gene lost 3 bases and the J gene lost 0 bases, with 17 bases spanning the gap. There are 17 residues in the CDR3. The CDR3 region is CASSHSVLSLMNTEAFF. The CDR3 DNA reads as TGCGCCAGCAGCCACTCGGTGCTGTCACTCATGAACACTGAAGCTTTCTTT.

This chain links TRBV28 with TRBJ1-6; D is uncertain. CDR1 is MDHEN, CDR2 SYDVKM, per germline. The CDR3 loop spans 15 amino acids. With 3 bases removed from V and 10 bases from J, the gap between germline ends came to 16 bases. The CDR3 DNA is TGTGCCAGCAGTTTGGGCCGGGCAAGAGGATCACCCCTCCACTTT. Amino acid sequence: CASSLGRARGSPLHF.

The genes are TRBV2 and TRBJ2-4, with 11 nucleotides matching TRBD1. Germline V gives CDR1 SNHLY, CDR2 FYNNEI. This CDR3 spans 14 amino acids. The V segment lost 6 bases and the J segment 4 bases; nucleotides outside the gene matches: 2. The DNA of the CDR3 is TGTGCCAGCAGCGGGACAGGGGGTAAAAACATTCAGTACTTC. Its translation: CASSGTGGKNIQYF.

This rearrangement joins TRBV7-2 to TRBJ1-2; no clear D. CDR3 size: 14 residues. V dropped 5 bases and J dropped 2 bases, with 12 bases sitting between them. Germline V CDR1 and CDR2: SGHTA, FQGNSA. The chain's CDR3 is CASSPQAVNYGYTF. The CDR3 nucleotides read TGTGCCAGCAGCCCTCAGGCGGTGAACTATGGCTACACCTTC.

The rearrangement links TRBV5-4 to TRBJ1-2, with D unresolved. Looked up from germline, CDR1 is SGHNT and CDR2 is YYREEE (reference sequence). V was cut by 0 bases and J by 8 bases, with 11 bases left in between. The CDR3 length is 13 residues. CDR3 loop: CASSLGAPGGYTF. The CDR3 bases are TGTGCCAGCAGCTTGGGGGCACCGGGGGGCTACACCTTC.

This clone occurred once. The chain employs TRBV11-2 and TRBJ2-1; D is possibly TRBD1 or TRBD2 (5 bases each). The CDR3 is 14 amino acids. CDR1 SGHAT and CDR2 FQNNGV come from the germline V gene. Trimming removed 4 bases from V and 5 bases from J, with 12 bases in between. CDR3: CASSSVRGDNEQFF. In DNA form, the CDR3 reads TGTGCCAGCAGCTCAGTTCGAGGGGACAATGAGCAGTTCTTC.

The V gene is TRBV5-1, the J gene TRBJ2-4; 10 bases map to TRBD1. This CDR3 comprises 16 residues. Germline CDR1 is SGHRS and CDR2 is YFSETQ. After removal of 1 base from V and 3 bases from J, the junction contained 4 bases not matched to a gene. DNA of the CDR3: TGCGCCAGCAGCTTGTCCGGACAGGGGGGCAAAAACATTCAGTACTTC. The encoded protein is CASSLSGQGGKNIQYF.

The chain carries TRBV4-2 and TRBJ2-5, with a tentative D call TRBD2 (7 bases). V gave up 3 bases and J gave up 7 bases, with 15 bases separating them. The length of the CDR3 is 14 residues. Per germline, CDR1 LGHNA and CDR2 YNFKEQ. As DNA, the CDR3 is TGTGCCAGCAGCCAGGAGGGGGGGCTTGGGACCCAGTACTTC. It translates to CASSQEGGLGTQYF.

V is TRBV28 and J is TRBJ1-2; TRBD1 aligns across 7 bases. Trimming removed 2 bases from V and 5 bases from J; junction bases left unmatched: 5. Germline-derived CDR1 and CDR2 are MDHEN and SYDVKM. The CDR3 is 14 amino acids. The CDR3 here is CASSLGQVPYGYTF. The CDR3 coding sequence is TGTGCCAGCAGTTTAGGACAGGTACCTTATGGCTACACCTTC.

DNA for the CDR3: TGCAGCGCCAACAATGAGGGGCACAGGGGTTTGGGTCAGCCCCAGCATTTT. This encodes CSANNEGHRGLGQPQHF. V and J are TRBV29-1 and TRBJ1-5; 7 bases align to TRBD1. With 7 bases clipped from V and 6 bases from J, the junction kept 21 bases outside the gene matches. Per the germline V gene, CDR1 is SQVTM and CDR2 is ANQGSEA. This CDR3 spans 17 amino acids.

Points on this clone: This CDR3 is also generated by other DNA sequences in the sample. The chain has TRBV7-2 and TRBJ2-5; D call uncertain. The V gene lost 1 base and the J gene lost 5 bases, with 8 bases spanning the gap. From germline, CDR1 is SGHTA and CDR2 FQGNSA. The CDR3 covers 13 residues. CDR3 DNA: TGTGCCAGCAGCTTAGTCTTGGCCGAGACCCAGTACTTC. It translates to CASSLVLAETQYF.

The chain joins TRBV9 to TRBJ2-1; TRBD1 matches at 7 bases. The length of the CDR3 is 16 residues. Trimming cost V 2 bases and J 8 bases; bases outside gene matches: 13. Germline values: CDR1 SGDLS, CDR2 YYNGEE. The CDR3 loop reads CASSVPRTGESDEQFF. The DNA of the CDR3 is TGTGCCAGCAGCGTCCCTCGGACAGGAGAGTCGGATGAGCAGTTCTTC.

V and J are TRBV19 and TRBJ2-5; D remains ambiguous. V was trimmed by 3 bases and J by 3 bases, leaving 8 bases between them. Per the germline V gene, CDR1 is LNHDA and CDR2 is SQIVND (reference sequence). The CDR3 is 13 amino acids. The CDR3 nucleotides are TGTGCCAGTAGTATGAGGACGGAAGAGACCCAGTACTTC. Protein product: CASSMRTEETQYF.

A remark on this clone: One junction end does not reproduce the germline sequence, and a read error may be involved. This chain links TRBV7-3 with TRBJ2-6; 7 nucleotides align to TRBD1. Germline CDR1 and CDR2: SGHTA and FQGTGA. The length of the CDR3 is 16 residues. The DNA for the CDR3 is TGTGCCAGCAGCCTAACAGGGGATTCTGGGGCCAACGTCCTGACTTTC. It translates to CASSLTGDSGANVLTF.

This rearrangement joins TRBV7-9 to TRBJ2-2, with 8 bases matching TRBD2. V trimming: 4 bases; J trimming: 4 bases; junction bases outside the gene matches: 11. CDR1 is SEHNR and CDR2 is FQNEAQ in the germline V gene (reference sequence). The CDR3 runs 17 residues. DNA of the CDR3: TGTGCCAGCAGCTACGGGGGGGCAGTCGCCGGCACCGGGGAGCTGTTTTTT. It translates to CASSYGGAVAGTGELFF.

The gene calls are TRBV5-1 and TRBJ1-1; D unclear. Trimming removed 0 bases at V and 4 bases at J, with 16 bases between. This CDR3 has 16 amino acids. Germline V gene sequence: CDR1 SGHRS, CDR2 YFSETQ. The CDR3 coding sequence is TGCGCCAGCAGCTTGGCGCTAGTCGCGAGTGGCACTGAAGCTTTCTTT. Its translation is CASSLALVASGTEAFF.

The chain couples TRBV5-6 to TRBJ2-3, with D possibly called TRBD1 or TRBD2 (5 bases each). The V gene's germline CDR1 is SGHDT and CDR2 YYEEEE. The CDR3 contains 15 residues. The germline V and J ends were trimmed by 2 bases and 6 bases, with 16 bases remaining between them. DNA for the CDR3: TGTGCCAGCAGCTTCCGAGGGAACAAGGGGGATACGCAGTATTTT. Protein product: CASSFRGNKGDTQYF.

A few counts support this clone. The chain couples TRBV11-2 to TRBJ1-2, with unresolved D. The V gene's germline CDR1 is SGHAT and CDR2 FQNNGV. This CDR3 is built from 11 residues. With 4 bases removed from V and 4 bases from J, the gap between germline ends came to 4 bases. The CDR3: CASSSAYGYTF. CDR3 DNA sequence: TGTGCCAGCAGCTCTGCCTATGGCTACACCTTC.

The CDR3 loop is CAISESEGYGYTF. CDR3 nucleotide sequence: TGTGCCATCAGTGAGTCCGAGGGCTATGGCTACACCTTC. This sequence joins TRBV10-3 and TRBJ1-2; no clear D. The CDR3 is 13 amino acids. CDR1 is ENHRY and CDR2 is SYGVKD in the germline V gene. V lost 0 bases to trimming and J lost 4 bases, with 6 bases between them.

In its sample, this clone was seen a few times. This sequence joins TRBV5-1 and TRBJ1-3; unclear D gene. Trimming shortened V by 1 base and J by 2 bases, and 4 bases separated the two germline ends. The germline CDR1 and CDR2 sequences are SGHRS and YFSETQ. This CDR3 contains 13 residues. This CDR3 reads CASSLRAGNTIYF. Written as DNA, the CDR3 is TGCGCCAGCAGCTTGAGGGCTGGAAACACCATATATTTT.

The rearrangement joins TRBV4-1 to TRBJ2-3; the D gene could be TRBD1 or TRBD2 (5 bases each). The CDR3 length is 16 residues. Trimming took off 3 bases at V and 1 base at J, with 14 bases between the two ends. Germline V gene lookup returns CDR1 MGHRA and CDR2 YSYEKL. The chain's CDR3 is CASSHDPGPRTDTQYF. The CDR3 nucleotides are TGCGCCAGCAGCCACGACCCGGGACCACGCACAGATACGCAGTATTTT.